This T cell receptor (beta chain) emerged from a study of cytomegalovirus exposure and HLA in healthy donors. The study, taken as a whole, reports: That first-cohort TCR clusters tended to co-occur in the approximately 110 validation repertoires was found in a later analysis.

CDR1 and CDR2 from the germline V gene are SEHNR and FQNEAQ (reference sequence). This CDR3 region has 17 residues. After removal of 8 bases from V and 3 bases from J, the junction contained 15 bases not matched to a gene. Sequencing used immunoSEQ multiplex PCR; TCRdb keeps in-frame clones, though not all of them. Found here are about 21,000 clones, 97% of them singletons; the top ten hold 10%. Concerning this clone: Its target is unknown.

The chain uses TRBV7-9 and TRBJ2-3; 9 nucleotides agree with TRBD2. Source material: PBMCs. The source of this sequence is a man in his thirties or forties in good health and CMV-seropositive. CDR3 coding DNA: TGTGCCAGCGGAGCCCCCTTAGCGGGAGTTGGGACAGATACGCAGTATTTT. Its translation: CASGAPLAGVGTDTQYF. The full variable domain, rest sourced from reference TRBV7-9 and TRBJ2-3, is DTGVSQNPRHKITKRGQNVTFRCDPISEHNRLYWYRQTLGQGPEFLTYFQNEAQLEKSRLLSDRFSAERPKGSFSTLEIQRTEQGDSAMYLCASGAPLAGVGTDTQYFGPGTRLTVL.